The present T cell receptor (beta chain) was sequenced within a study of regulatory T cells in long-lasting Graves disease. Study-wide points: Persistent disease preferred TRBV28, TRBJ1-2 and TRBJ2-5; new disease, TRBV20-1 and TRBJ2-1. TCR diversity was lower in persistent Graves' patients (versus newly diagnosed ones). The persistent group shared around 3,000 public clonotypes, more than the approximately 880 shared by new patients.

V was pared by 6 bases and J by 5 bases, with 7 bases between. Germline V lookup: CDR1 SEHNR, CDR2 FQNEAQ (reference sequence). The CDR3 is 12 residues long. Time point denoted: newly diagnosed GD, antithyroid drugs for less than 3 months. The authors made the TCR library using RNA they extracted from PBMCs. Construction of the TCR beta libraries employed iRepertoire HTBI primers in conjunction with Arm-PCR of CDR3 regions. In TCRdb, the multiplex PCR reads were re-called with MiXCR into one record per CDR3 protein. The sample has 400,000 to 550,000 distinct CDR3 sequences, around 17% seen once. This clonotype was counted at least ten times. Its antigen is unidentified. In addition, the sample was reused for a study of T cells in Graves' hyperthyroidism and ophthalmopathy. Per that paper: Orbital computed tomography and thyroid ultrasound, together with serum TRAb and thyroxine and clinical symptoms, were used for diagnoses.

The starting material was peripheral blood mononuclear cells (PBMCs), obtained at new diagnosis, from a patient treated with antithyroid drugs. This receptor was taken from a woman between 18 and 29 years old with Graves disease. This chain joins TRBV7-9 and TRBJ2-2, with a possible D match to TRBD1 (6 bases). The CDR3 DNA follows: TGTGCCAGCAGACAGGGTACCGGGGAGCTGTTTTTT. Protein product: CASRQGTGELFF.